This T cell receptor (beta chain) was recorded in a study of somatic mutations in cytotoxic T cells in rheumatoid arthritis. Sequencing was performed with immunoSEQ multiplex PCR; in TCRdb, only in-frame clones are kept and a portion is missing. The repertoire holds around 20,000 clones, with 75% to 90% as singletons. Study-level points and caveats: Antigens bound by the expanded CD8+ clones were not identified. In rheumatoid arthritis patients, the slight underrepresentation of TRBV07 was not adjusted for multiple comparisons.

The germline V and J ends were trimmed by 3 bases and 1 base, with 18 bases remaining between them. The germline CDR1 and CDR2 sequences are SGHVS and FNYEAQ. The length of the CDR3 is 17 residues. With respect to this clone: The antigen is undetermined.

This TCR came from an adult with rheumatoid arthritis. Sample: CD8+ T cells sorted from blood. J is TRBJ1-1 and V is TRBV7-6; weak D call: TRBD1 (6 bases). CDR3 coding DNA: TGTGCCAGCAGCTTTGGGGGGGCGCGGGTTTGGAACACTGAAGCTTTCTTT. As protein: CASSFGGARVWNTEAFF.